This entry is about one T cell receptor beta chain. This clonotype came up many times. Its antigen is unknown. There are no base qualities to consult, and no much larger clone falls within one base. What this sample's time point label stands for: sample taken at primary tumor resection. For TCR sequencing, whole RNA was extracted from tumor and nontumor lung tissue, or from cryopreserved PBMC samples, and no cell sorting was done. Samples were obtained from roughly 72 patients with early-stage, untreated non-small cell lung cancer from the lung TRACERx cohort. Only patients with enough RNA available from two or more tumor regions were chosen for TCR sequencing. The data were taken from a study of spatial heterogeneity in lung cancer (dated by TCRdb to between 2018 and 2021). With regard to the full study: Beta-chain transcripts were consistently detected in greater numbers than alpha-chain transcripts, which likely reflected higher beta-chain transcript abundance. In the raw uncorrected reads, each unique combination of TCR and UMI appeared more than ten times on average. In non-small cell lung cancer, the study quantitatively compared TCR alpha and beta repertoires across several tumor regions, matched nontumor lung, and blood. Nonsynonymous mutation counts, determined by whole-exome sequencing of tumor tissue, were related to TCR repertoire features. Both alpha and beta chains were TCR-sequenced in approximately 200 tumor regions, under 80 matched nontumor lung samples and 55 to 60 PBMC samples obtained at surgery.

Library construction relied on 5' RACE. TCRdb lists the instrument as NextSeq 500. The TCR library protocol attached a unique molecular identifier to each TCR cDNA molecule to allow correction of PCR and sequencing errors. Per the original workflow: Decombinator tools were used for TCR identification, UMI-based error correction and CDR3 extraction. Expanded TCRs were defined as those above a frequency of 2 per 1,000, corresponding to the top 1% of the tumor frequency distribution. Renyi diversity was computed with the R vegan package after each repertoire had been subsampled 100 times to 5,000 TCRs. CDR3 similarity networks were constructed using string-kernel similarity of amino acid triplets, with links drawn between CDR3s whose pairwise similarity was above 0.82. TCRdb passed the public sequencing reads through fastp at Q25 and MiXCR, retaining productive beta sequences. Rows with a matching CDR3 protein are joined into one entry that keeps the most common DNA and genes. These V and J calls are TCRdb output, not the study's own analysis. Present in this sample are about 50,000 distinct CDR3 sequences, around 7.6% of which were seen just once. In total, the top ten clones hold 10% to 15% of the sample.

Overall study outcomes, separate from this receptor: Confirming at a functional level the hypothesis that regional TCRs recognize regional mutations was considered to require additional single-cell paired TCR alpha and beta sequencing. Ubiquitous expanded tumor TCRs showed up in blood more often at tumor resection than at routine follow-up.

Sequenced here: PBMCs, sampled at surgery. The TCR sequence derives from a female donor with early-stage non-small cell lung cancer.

The CDR3 region: CASSLEPLFSSYNEQFF. The sequenced DNA: TGTGCCAGCAGCTTAGAACCTCTCTTTAGCTCCTACAATGAGCAGTTCTTC. The rearrangement joined TRBV7-2 to TRBJ2-1; the D gene cannot be named for sure. V is cut by 1 base and J by 0 bases, and the space between the germline ends is 13 bases. CDR1 and CDR2, looked up from the germline V gene, are SGHTA and FQGNSA. Spanning cysteine to phenylalanine, the CDR3 consists of 17 amino acids. Just CDR3 DNA is preserved here, 51 bases in frame from base 1.